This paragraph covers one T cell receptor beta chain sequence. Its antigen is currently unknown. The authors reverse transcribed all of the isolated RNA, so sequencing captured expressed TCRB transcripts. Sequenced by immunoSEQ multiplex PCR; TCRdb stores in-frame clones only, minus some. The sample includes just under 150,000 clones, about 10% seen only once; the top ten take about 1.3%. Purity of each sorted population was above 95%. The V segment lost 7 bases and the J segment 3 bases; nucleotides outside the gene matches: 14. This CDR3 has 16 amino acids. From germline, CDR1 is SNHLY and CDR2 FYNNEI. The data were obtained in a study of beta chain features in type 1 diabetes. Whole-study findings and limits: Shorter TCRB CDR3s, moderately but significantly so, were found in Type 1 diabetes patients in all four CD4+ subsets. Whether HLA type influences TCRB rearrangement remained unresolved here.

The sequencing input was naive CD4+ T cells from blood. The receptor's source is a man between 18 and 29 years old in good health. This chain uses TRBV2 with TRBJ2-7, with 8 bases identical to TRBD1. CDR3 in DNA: TGTGCCAGCATGGATCTGTCCAGGGGGCTAGACTACGAGCAGTACTTC. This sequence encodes CASMDLSRGLDYEQYF.